A selection of T cell receptor beta chains follows, all from one sample in a study of radiation and T cells in renal cell carcinoma. Generated by immunoSEQ multiplex PCR, the TCRdb table keeps only in-frame clones and is missing some. The table includes around 16,000 clones, more than 55% detected once. Sequencing was performed on tumor tissue, taken from a patient whose treatment was nephrectomy without radiotherapy. The receptors were gathered from a man aged 40-55 years with renal cell carcinoma. The CDR3 runs from the conserved cysteine through the conserved F or W. D genes are given only for firm matches. Clone size is given for some rows only: seen once, a few or many times, or a class if the clone is expanded.

TRBJ2-4,15,TRBV6-8,TRBD1,-,CASSYDRGPKNIQYF,TGTGCCAGCAGTTACGACAGGGGACCCAAAAACATTCAGTACTTC
TRBJ1-2,12,TRBV6-6,-,-,CASVGSYYGYTF,TGTGCTTCGGTGGGCAGCTACTATGGCTACACCTTC
TRBJ1-2,13,TRBV4-3,-,-,CASSQDQAYGYTF,TGCGCCAGCAGCCAAGATCAAGCCTATGGCTACACCTTC
TRBJ1-5,13,TRBV14,-,-,CASSLSLSQPQHF,TGTGCCAGCAGTTTAAGTTTATCTCAGCCCCAGCATTTT
TRBJ1-1,10,TRBV29-1,-,-,CSAADAGAFF,TGCAGCGCCGCGGACGCAGGAGCTTTCTTT
TRBJ1-2,14,TRBV2,-,medium-sized,CASSELEGHDGYTF,TGTGCCAGCAGTGAATTGGAGGGACACGATGGCTACACCTTC
TRBJ2-7,14,TRBV27,-,-,CASSSTGSRREQYF,TGTGCCAGCAGTTCCACAGGGTCTCGTCGCGAGCAGTACTTC
TRBJ1-3,13,TRBV29-1,-,few,CSVVGGSGNTIYF,TGCAGCGTTGTGGGGGGCTCTGGAAACACCATATATTTT
TRBJ1-1,15,TRBV7-3,TRBD1,-,CASSFSGTGNTEAFF,TGTGCCAGCAGCTTTTCCGGGACAGGGAACACTGAAGCTTTCTTT
TRBJ1-2,15,TRBV7-9,TRBD1,-,CASSFGWTGGDGYTF,TGTGCCAGCAGTTTCGGTTGGACAGGGGGCGATGGCTACACCTTC
TRBJ1-2,14,TRBV28,-,medium-sized,CASSFDPLSYGYTF,TGTGCCAGCAGTTTTGATCCTTTGAGCTATGGCTACACCTTC
TRBJ2-3,12,TRBV5-4,-,-,CASSLPADTQYF,TGTGCCAGCAGCTTGCCGGCAGATACGCAGTATTTT
TRBJ2-2,17,TRBV7-3,-,-,CASSLMRRETDTGELFF,TGTGCCAGCAGCTTAATGCGGAGGGAGACCGACACCGGGGAGCTGTTTTTT
TRBJ2-3,11,TRBV11-2,-,-,CASSYTDTQYF,TGTGCCAGCAGCTACACAGATACGCAGTATTTT
TRBJ2-5,14,TRBV6-5,-,-,CASSQLRVQETQYF,TGTGCCAGCAGCCAGCTCCGCGTCCAAGAGACCCAGTACTTC
TRBJ2-7,17,TRBV4-2,-,few,CASSRYSGLLSSYEQYF,TGTGCCAGCAGCCGATACTCGGGACTCCTAAGCTCCTACGAGCAGTACTTC
TRBJ2-7,15,TRBV15,-,-,CATSGEKGRAYEQYF,TGTGCCACCAGCGGGGAAAAGGGGCGCGCCTACGAGCAGTACTTC
TRBJ2-1,14,TRBV7-9,-,-,CASVLGLNANEQFF,TGTGCCAGCGTCCTAGGACTAAATGCGAATGAGCAGTTCTTC
TRBJ1-1,16,TRBV7-9,TRBD1,-,CASSSRHSPGGTEAFF,TGTGCCAGCAGCTCCCGCCACTCCCCAGGGGGCACTGAAGCTTTCTTT
TRBJ2-1,15,TRBV6-5,TRBD2,-,CASSPTSAKRGEQFF,TGTGCCAGCAGTCCTACTAGCGCTAAGAGGGGTGAGCAGTTCTTC
TRBJ1-1,17,TRBV5-1,-,-,CASRFYRGSMRDTEAFF,TGCGCCAGCAGATTCTATCGGGGCTCTATGAGGGACACTGAAGCTTTCTTT
TRBJ1-2,15,TRBV19,-,-,CASSTQQGRNYGYTF,TGTGCCAGTAGTACTCAACAGGGCAGGAACTATGGCTACACCTTC
TRBJ2-7,13,TRBV7-3,-,-,CASSSDNSYEQYF,TGTGCCAGCAGCTCCGACAACTCCTACGAGCAGTACTTC
TRBJ2-1,13,TRBV6-5,TRBD2,few,CASGTSEHNEQFF,TGTGCCAGCGGGACTAGCGAACACAATGAGCAGTTCTTC
TRBJ2-7,15,TRBV5-1,-,few,CASSLVGADPYEQYF,TGCGCCAGCAGCTTGGTGGGCGCAGACCCCTACGAGCAGTACTTC
TRBJ2-6,18,TRBV5-1,-,-,CASSLTRTGRSGANVLTF,TGCGCCAGCAGCCTAACGCGGACGGGAAGGTCTGGGGCCAACGTCCTGACTTTC
TRBJ2-2,13,TRBV11-2,-,medium-sized,CAGASSVTGELFF,TGTGCCGGGGCCTCGTCGGTCACCGGGGAGCTGTTTTTT
TRBJ2-1,15,TRBV5-4,TRBD2,-,CASSLEAGGGNEQFF,TGTGCCAGCAGCTTGGAGGCGGGGGGCGGGAATGAGCAGTTCTTC
TRBJ1-2,11,TRBV7-9,-,medium-sized,CASSLGAGYTF,TGTGCCAGCAGTCTCGGGGCTGGCTACACCTTC
TRBJ2-5,15,TRBV6-5,TRBD2,-,CASSQQGLAGGFMYF,TGTGCCAGCAGCCAACAGGGACTAGCGGGGGGGTTTATGTACTTC
TRBJ1-2,17,TRBV6-1,-,once,CASSERSAGAALYGYTF,TGTGCCAGCAGTGAAAGGTCCGCGGGGGCCGCCCTCTATGGCTACACCTTC
TRBJ1-6,17,TRBV28,-,medium-sized,CASTSVYLGAGGSPLHF,TGTGCCAGCACCTCCGTGTACTTGGGGGCAGGCGGTTCACCCCTCCACTTT
TRBJ2-5,13,TRBV6-4,-,-,CASSRTEEETQYF,TGTGCCAGCAGTCGGACGGAGGAAGAGACCCAGTACTTC
TRBJ1-6,18,TRBV5-4,-,-,CASSLAEGTGVYNSPLHF,TGTGCCAGCAGCTTGGCCGAGGGGACGGGCGTTTACAATTCACCCCTCCACTTT
TRBJ1-1,14,TRBV6-1,TRBD1,large,CASTTRGRDTEAFF,TGTGCCAGCACTACCAGGGGGCGAGACACTGAAGCTTTCTTT